This T cell receptor beta chain emerged from a study of spatial heterogeneity in lung cancer. Using its own MiXCR run on the 5' RACE reads, TCRdb lists one record per CDR3 protein. The table lists about 110,000 distinct CDR3 sequences, under 14% of them singletons. The junction had 4 bases not matched to a gene; V was cut back by 4 bases and J by 9 bases. The germline V gene has CDR1 SQVTM and CDR2 ANQGSEA. This CDR3 is 14 amino acids long. Time point noted: blood at routine non-recurrence follow-up after resection. Whole RNA obtained from tumor, nontumor lung or frozen PBMC underwent sequencing without sorting.

The chain is built from TRBV29-1 and TRBJ2-1; TRBD2 matches at 15 bases. The sequenced sample was PBMCs, obtained at follow-up. The TCR was taken from a female donor with early-stage non-small cell lung cancer. The CDR3 is CSVGGLAGGSEQFF. DNA of the CDR3: TGCAGCGTTGGGGGACTAGCGGGAGGTAGTGAGCAGTTCTTC.